There are a few counts of the clone carrying this T cell receptor beta chain. As yet, its antigen is unknown. This entry comes from a study of human T cells and chemical hapten exposure. Study results and caveats: There was alopecia in the donors, so their immune response may differ from that of healthy people.

TCRdb independently ran MiXCR on the RACE reads; one entry per CDR3 protein. The sample yields about 340,000 distinct CDR3 sequences, about 7% seen once. The germline V gene has CDR1 SEHNR and CDR2 FQNEAQ (reference sequence). V was shortened by 5 bases and J by 6 bases, with 11 bases between the two germline ends. The CDR3 is 12 amino acids. Time point in this sample: patch test 1, 2 weeks after DPC sensitization. Treatment noted: therapeutic diphenylcyclopropenone sensitization with weekly scalp DPC. The gene calls are TRBV7-9 and TRBJ2-7; D not certain. This clonotype was obtained from a woman under 30 with alopecia areata. Some clones in this sample may be carry-over from other donors' samples. Sequences were derived from whole blood, sampled in connection with sensitization to the hapten diphenylcyclopropenone (DPC). CDR3 nucleotides: TGTGCCAGCAGCCTCCCTGTCCGCGAGCAGTACTTC. As protein: CASSLPVREQYF.